The 20 T cell receptor beta chains in this list originate from one sample, sequenced in a study of regulatory T cells in long-lasting Graves disease. Arm-PCR of CDR3 regions and iRepertoire HTBI primers were the basis on which TCR beta libraries were built. TCRdb redid the calling of the multiplex PCR reads with MiXCR, one entry per CDR3 protein. Among some 560,000 distinct CDR3 sequences listed, about 16% were seen once. Time point here: newly diagnosed GD, antithyroid drugs for less than 3 months. PBMC-extracted RNA yielded the TCR library. A further study also used this sample, focusing on T cells in Graves' hyperthyroidism and ophthalmopathy.

Sequencing used peripheral blood mononuclear cells (PBMCs), obtained at new diagnosis, from a patient treated with antithyroid drugs. The receptors derive from a woman aged 40-60 years with Graves disease.

This clonotype was observed many times. The chain employs TRBV12-3 or TRBV12-4 and TRBJ1-1; D gene uncertain. The V end was cut by 0 bases, the J end by 4 bases, with 12 bases between. There are 15 residues in the CDR3. In nucleotides, the CDR3 is TGTGCCAGCAGTTTAGCAGGTGGTGTCGGCACTGAAGCTTTCTTT. Its protein product is CASSLAGGVGTEAFF.

The sample holds many counts of this clonotype. The genes are TRBV2 and TRBJ2-1; D possibly corresponds to TRBD2 (7 bases). Germline V gene sequence: CDR1 SNHLY, CDR2 FYNNEI. The CDR3 is 13 amino acids. Between the trimmed V and J ends, which lost 9 bases and 6 bases, there was a span of 15 bases. The DNA for the CDR3 is TGTGCCAGGGGGGGGGGGCCAACCAATGAGCAGTTCTTC. Encoded protein: CARGGGPTNEQFF.

This clonotype showed up many times. The chain carries TRBV19 and TRBJ1-2; the D is unclear. The CDR3 consists of 16 residues. The ends were cut back, 1 base at V and 2 bases at J, with 14 bases in the middle. Per the germline V gene, CDR1 is LNHDA and CDR2 is SQIVND (reference sequence). The CDR3 DNA follows: TGTGCCAGTAGTATAGGATATGAGACACTGAACTATGGCTACACCTTC. This gives the protein CASSIGYETLNYGYTF.

This clonotype is a singleton in its sample. This could be a read error, since a much larger clone is one nucleotide away. The chain is built from TRBV7-3 and TRBJ2-3; D gene ambiguous. The CDR3 has 17 amino acids. Germline values: CDR1 SGHTA, CDR2 FQGTGA. CDR3 in amino acids: CAGSFKPDAAGTDTQYF. In DNA form, the CDR3 reads TGTGCCGGCAGCTTTAAGCCTGACGCGGCTGGGACAGATACGCAGTATTTT.

This clonotype was found many times. This chain connects TRBV2 to TRBJ1-1; TRBD1 matches at 8 bases. The germline V gene encodes CDR1 SNHLY and CDR2 FYNNEI. This CDR3 spans 14 amino acids. Losses at the gene ends were 6 bases for V and 1 base for J; bases not matched to a gene: 4. The CDR3 is CASRLQGGNTEAFF. Here the CDR3 DNA reads TGTGCCAGCAGACTACAGGGGGGGAACACTGAAGCTTTCTTT.

The table lists this clonotype with many counts. The chain carries TRBV3-1 and TRBJ1-2; TRBD1 matches at 7 bases. V lost 3 bases to trimming and J lost 4 bases; unmatched junction nucleotides: 5. This CDR3 is built from 14 residues. Germline values: CDR1 LGHDT, CDR2 YNNKEL (reference sequence). The CDR3 nucleotides read TGTGCCAGCAGCCAGAGGGGGGACAGCTATGGCTACACCTTC. Amino acid sequence: CASSQRGDSYGYTF.

This clonotype occurred many times. The chain employs TRBV12-3 or TRBV12-4 and TRBJ2-7; D uncertain. The ends were cut back, 7 bases at V and 5 bases at J, with 12 bases in the middle. This CDR3 spans 12 amino acids. The CDR3 sequence: CASTQTGHEQYF. The DNA for the CDR3 is TGTGCCAGCACCCAGACTGGGCACGAGCAGTACTTC.

This clonotype was seen many times. J is TRBJ2-3 and V is TRBV20-1, with 9 bases lining up with TRBD1. The CDR3 covers 17 residues. The ends lost 1 base at V and 2 bases at J; junction bases unmatched: 10. Germline V lookup: CDR1 DFQATT, CDR2 SNEGSKA (reference sequence). The DNA for the CDR3 is TGCAGTGCTAGAGTGTTCAGACAGGGGGAACTCACAGATACGCAGTATTTT. It is translated as CSARVFRQGELTDTQYF.

The V and J genes are TRBV29-1 and TRBJ2-7, with D possibly matching TRBD1 (6 bases). CDR1 and CDR2 from the germline V gene are SQVTM and ANQGSEA. V was trimmed by 5 bases and J by 0 bases, leaving 14 bases between them. This CDR3 region has 14 residues. CDR3 protein: CSVTRQGGSYEQYF. The CDR3 nucleotides are TGCAGCGTTACGAGACAAGGGGGCTCCTACGAGCAGTACTTC.

Only a few counts were recorded for this clonotype. This sequence joins TRBV29-1 and TRBJ1-1; D call uncertain. CDR1 and CDR2 from the germline V gene are SQVTM and ANQGSEA. V was clipped by 3 bases and J by 4 bases, with 9 bases between them. The CDR3 is 12 amino acids. The CDR3, as DNA: TGCAGCGTTGATGTCTCTGGCACTGAAGCTTTCTTT. Protein sequence: CSVDVSGTEAFF.

This clonotype was seen at least ten times. The gene calls are TRBV12-3 or TRBV12-4 and TRBJ1-6; no firm D call. Trimming left V 6 bases short and J 10 bases short, with 10 bases between. The length of the CDR3 is 12 residues. CDR3 nucleotide sequence: TGTGCCAGCAGCTCGGGGAGCTCACCCCTCCACTTT. This sequence encodes CASSSGSSPLHF.

This chain's CDR3 is CASEEDGSREAFF. The CDR3 nucleotides are TGTGCCAGTGAAGAGGACGGGAGTAGGGAAGCTTTCTTT. This chain links TRBV2 with TRBJ1-1; D not certain. The V gene's germline CDR1 is SNHLY and CDR2 FYNNEI. The CDR3 totals 13 residues. V gave up 9 bases and J gave up 8 bases, with 19 bases separating them.

This clonotype was found a few times. This chain connects TRBV6-9 to TRBJ2-1, with TRBD1 as a possible D gene (7 bases). V lost 4 bases to trimming and J lost 10 bases, with 14 bases between them. CDR1 is MNHGY, CDR2 SVAAGI, per germline. The CDR3 spans 13 residues. The CDR3 DNA reads as TGTGCCAGCAGTTTCCGACAGGGAGGCGAGCAGTTCTTC. It encodes CASSFRQGGEQFF.

This clonotype was detected only a few times. The chain links TRBV20-1 to TRBJ1-5; D unclear. Trimming removed 0 bases from V and 5 bases from J, with 14 bases in between. The germline V gene has CDR1 DFQATT and CDR2 SNEGSKA (reference sequence). The CDR3 is 15 amino acids. CDR3 amino acids: CSARDGTGGYQPQHF. CDR3 nucleotide sequence: TGCAGTGCTAGAGATGGAACGGGAGGTTATCAGCCCCAGCATTTT.

This clonotype showed up just a few times. The chain carries TRBV5-4 and TRBJ2-1, with 7 bases matching TRBD2. Germline assignment: CDR1 SGHNT and CDR2 YYREEE (reference sequence). The CDR3 is 13 amino acids. The V gene end was trimmed by 5 bases and the J gene end by 9 bases; junction bases not matched to a gene: 8. In DNA form, the CDR3 reads TGTGCCAGCAGACCCGGGACTAACGCTGAGCAGTTCTTC. Amino acids: CASRPGTNAEQFF.

The rearrangement uses TRBV5-4 and TRBJ2-3, with a tentative D call TRBD1 (5 bases). V dropped 4 bases and J dropped 2 bases, with 14 bases sitting between them. Germline V gene sequence: CDR1 SGHNT, CDR2 YYREEE (reference sequence). The CDR3 contains 15 residues. CDR3 in DNA: TGTGCCAGCAGCCCCGCAGGGAAGGTCACAGATACGCAGTATTTT. Amino acid sequence: CASSPAGKVTDTQYF.

This clonotype occurred many times. V and J are TRBV19 and TRBJ1-1, with D uncertain. CDR1 is LNHDA, CDR2 SQIVND, per germline (reference sequence). The CDR3 is 14 amino acids. Trimming stripped 4 bases from V and 0 bases from J, with 9 bases between. For the CDR3, the DNA is TGTGCCAGTAGTAGAATGAGCATGAACACTGAAGCTTTCTTT. It codes for CASSRMSMNTEAFF.

This clonotype was picked up a small number of times. The rearrangement links TRBV5-1 to TRBJ1-1; tentatively, D is TRBD1 (5 bases). This CDR3 is 18 amino acids long. V lost 0 bases to trimming and J lost 1 base, with 19 bases between them. Germline CDR1 and CDR2: SGHRS and YFSETQ. The CDR3 is CASSLATPLTGGNTEAFF. The CDR3 bases are TGCGCCAGCAGCTTGGCCACCCCACTGACTGGGGGGAACACTGAAGCTTTCTTT. Filled out from reference TRBV5-1 and TRBJ1-1, the complete variable domain reads KAGVTQTPRYLIKTRGQQVTLSCSPISGHRSVSWYQQTPGQGLQFLFEYFSETQRNKGNFPGRFSGRQFSNSRSEMNVSTLELGDSALYLCASSLATPLTGGNTEAFFGQGTRLTVV.

The J gene is TRBJ1-1, the V gene TRBV9; D may be TRBD1 (5 bases). Trimming left V 1 base short and J 2 bases short, with 9 bases between. Germline CDR1 is SGDLS and CDR2 is YYNGEE. The CDR3 sequence is 14 residues long. The DNA of the CDR3 is TGTGCCAGCAGCGTAAAGGGGCGCAACACTGAAGCTTTCTTT. This codes for CASSVKGRNTEAFF.

This clonotype was seen ten or more times. The V call is TRBV3-1, the J call TRBJ2-1, with D possibly TRBD1 on 6 matching bases. Trimming took off 3 bases at V and 6 bases at J, with 9 bases between the two ends. There are 13 residues in the CDR3. Germline V lookup: CDR1 LGHDT, CDR2 YNNKEL (reference sequence). This chain's CDR3 is CASSQARGNEQFF. The CDR3 region has the DNA TGTGCCAGCAGCCAGGCCAGGGGCAATGAGCAGTTCTTC.